The text below deals with one TCR beta chain. The Seattle patients, enrolled during active infection, were followed longitudinally. V shed 1 base and J 8 bases; nucleotides not matched to a gene: 5. CDR3 size: 15 residues. Germline assignment: CDR1 SGHVS and CDR2 FNYEAQ. Authors' data handling: Amplification of reference gene primers provided the estimated nucleated cell counts. The protocol was immunoSEQ multiplex PCR, while the TCRdb copy is restricted to in-frame clones and leaves out a portion. V, J and clone size are taken as reported in that table, and D and trimming were inferred from the DNA itself. The sample yields roughly 150,000 clones, around 87% seen once. This sample was taken from a study of blood T cell repertoires in COVID-19.

The sample consisted of peripheral blood. The sequence derives from a woman of 80 years or more with COVID-19, enrolled during active disease. This chain connects TRBV7-6 to TRBJ2-1, with 10 bases identical to TRBD2. The CDR3 DNA is TGTGCCAGCAGCTTAGAGGCTAGCGGGAGCCATGAGCAGTTCTTC. This codes for CASSLEASGSHEQFF.